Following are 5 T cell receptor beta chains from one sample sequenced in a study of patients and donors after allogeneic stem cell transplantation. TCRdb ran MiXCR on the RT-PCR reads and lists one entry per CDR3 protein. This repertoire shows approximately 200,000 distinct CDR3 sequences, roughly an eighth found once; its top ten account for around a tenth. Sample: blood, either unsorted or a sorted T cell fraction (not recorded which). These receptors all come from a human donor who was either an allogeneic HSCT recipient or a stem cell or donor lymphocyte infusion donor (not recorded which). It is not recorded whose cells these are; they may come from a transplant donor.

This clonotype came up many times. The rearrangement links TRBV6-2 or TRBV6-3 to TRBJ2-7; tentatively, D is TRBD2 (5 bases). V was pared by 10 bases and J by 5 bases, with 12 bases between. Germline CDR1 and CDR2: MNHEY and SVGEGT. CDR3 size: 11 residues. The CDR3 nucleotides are TGTGCCACCCGAGGGTTTGACGAGCAGTACTTC. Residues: CATRGFDEQYF.

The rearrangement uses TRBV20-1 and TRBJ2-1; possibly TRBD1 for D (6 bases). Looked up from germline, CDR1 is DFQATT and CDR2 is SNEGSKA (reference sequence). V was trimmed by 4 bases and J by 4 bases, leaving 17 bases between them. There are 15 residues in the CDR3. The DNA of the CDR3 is TGCAGTGCTATTCCGGCAGGGGCCTCGTACAATGAGCAGTTCTTC. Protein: CSAIPAGASYNEQFF.

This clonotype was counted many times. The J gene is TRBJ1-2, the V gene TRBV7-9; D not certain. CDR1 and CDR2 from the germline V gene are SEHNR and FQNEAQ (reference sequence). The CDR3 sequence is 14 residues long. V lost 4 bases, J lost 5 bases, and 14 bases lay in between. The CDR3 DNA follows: TGTGCCAGCAGCTCGACTGGGAGCGTTTATGGCTACACCTTC. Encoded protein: CASSSTGSVYGYTF.

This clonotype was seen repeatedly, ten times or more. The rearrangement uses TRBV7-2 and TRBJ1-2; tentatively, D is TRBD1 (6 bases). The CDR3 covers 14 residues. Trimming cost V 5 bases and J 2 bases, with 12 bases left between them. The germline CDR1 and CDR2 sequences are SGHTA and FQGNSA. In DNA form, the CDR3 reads TGTGCCAGCAGCCTCAGGACAGCCAACTATGGCTACACCTTC. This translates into CASSLRTANYGYTF.

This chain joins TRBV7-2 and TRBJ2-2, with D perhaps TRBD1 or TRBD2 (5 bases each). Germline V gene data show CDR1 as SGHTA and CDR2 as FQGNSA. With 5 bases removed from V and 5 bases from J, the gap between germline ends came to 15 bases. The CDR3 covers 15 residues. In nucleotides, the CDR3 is TGTGCCAGCAGCCGGCCCGGGGCCAGGACCGGGGAGCTGTTTTTT. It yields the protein CASSRPGARTGELFF. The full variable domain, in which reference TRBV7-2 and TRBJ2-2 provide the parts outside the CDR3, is GAGVSQSPSNKVTEKGKDVELRCDPISGHTALYWYRQSLGQGLEFLIYFQGNSAPDKSGLPSDRFSAERTGGSVSTLTIQRTQQEDSAVYLCASSRPGARTGELFFGEGSRLTVL.